The 29 T cell receptor beta chains listed next were all sequenced from one sample in a study of control samples from healthy donors and cancer patients. TCRdb's table, derived via immunoSEQ multiplex PCR, lists solely in-frame clones and lacks some. The table records fewer than 90,000 clones, around 82% of them present only once. The source material was blood. Receptors were obtained from a man in his fifties in good health.

The gene calls are TRBV27 and TRBJ2-6, with a tentative D call TRBD2 (6 bases). V lost 10 bases and J lost 0, with 10 bases in between. Germline CDR1 and CDR2: MNHEY and SMNVEV (reference sequence). The length of the CDR3 is 14 residues. CDR3 protein: CATRGLSGANVLTF. DNA of the CDR3: TGTGCCACTCGGGGACTCTCTGGGGCCAACGTCCTGACTTTC.

In this sample, this clone turned up once. The chain has TRBV5-1 and TRBJ1-2; 8 bases agree with TRBD1. The V and J ends lost 2 bases and 4 bases, in that order; junction bases with no gene match: 7. Germline CDR1 SGHRS, CDR2 YFSETQ. The CDR3 totals 15 residues. CDR3 coding DNA: TGCGCCAGCAGCTTACTCGGACAGGGTGTCTATGGCTACACCTTC. It translates to CASSLLGQGVYGYTF.

This clone was counted a few times. This same CDR3 is encoded by further DNA sequences in the sample. This rearrangement joins TRBV11-2 to TRBJ2-3; D is tentatively TRBD1 or TRBD2 (5 bases each). The CDR3 is 15 residues long. V was trimmed by 3 bases and J by 1 base, leaving 11 bases between them. Germline CDR1 and CDR2: SGHAT and FQNNGV. DNA for the CDR3: TGTGCCAGCAGCTTCTATGGGGGTGGCACAGATACGCAGTATTTT. Translating it yields CASSFYGGGTDTQYF.

The chain recombines TRBV10-2 with TRBJ1-5; 7 bases are shared with TRBD1. Germline V lookup: CDR1 WSHSY, CDR2 SAAADI. The CDR3 loop spans 14 amino acids. Trimming took 2 bases from V and 5 from J; bases not matched to a gene: 3. The CDR3 sequence: CASSEAGGDQPQHF. The CDR3 coding sequence is TGCGCCAGCAGTGAGGCAGGGGGGGATCAGCCCCAGCATTTT.

This chain joins TRBV9 and TRBJ1-4; a weak D match, TRBD1 (5 bases). This CDR3 contains 14 residues. The germline V gene encodes CDR1 SGDLS and CDR2 YYNGEE. Trimming cost V 4 bases and J 7 bases, with 14 bases left between them. The CDR3 spells CASSPPGRGEKLFF. CDR3 bases: TGTGCCAGCAGCCCCCCGGGGCGGGGTGAAAAACTGTTTTTT.

The V and J genes are TRBV24-1 and TRBJ2-3, with no clear D. The V and J ends lost 3 bases and 5 bases respectively, with 5 bases between them. From germline, CDR1 is KGHDR and CDR2 SFDVKD. The CDR3 totals 12 residues. CDR3 nucleotides: TGTGCCACCAGTGATCTCTTAGATACGCAGTATTTT. Protein: CATSDLLDTQYF.

This clone was counted a single time. V is TRBV5-8 and J is TRBJ1-2; D perhaps matches TRBD1 (5 bases). Trimming shortened V by 4 bases and J by 3 bases, and 13 bases separated the two germline ends. Germline CDR1 is SGHTS and CDR2 is YDEGEE. The length of the CDR3 is 14 residues. This chain's CDR3 is CASSPGEDYYGYTF. DNA of the CDR3: TGTGCCAGCAGCCCGGGGGAGGATTACTATGGCTACACCTTC.

The J gene is TRBJ1-2, the V gene TRBV30; no clear D. V shed 2 bases and J shed 4 bases, with 8 bases lying between them. The germline gives CDR1 GTSNPN, CDR2 SVGIG (reference sequence). The length of the CDR3 is 12 residues. CDR3 protein: CAWSSRLYGYTF. CDR3 coding DNA: TGTGCCTGGAGTTCCCGACTCTATGGCTACACCTTC. Complete variable domain (other parts from reference TRBV30 and TRBJ1-2): SQTIHQWPATLVQPVGSPLSLECTVEGTSNPNLYWYRQAAGRGLQLLFYSVGIGQISSEVPQNLSASRPQDRQFILSSKKLLLSDSGFYLCAWSSRLYGYTFGSGTRLTVV.

The chain recombines TRBV15 with TRBJ2-1; the D call may be TRBD1 or TRBD2 (5 bases each). Germline assignment: CDR1 LNHNV and CDR2 YYDKDF (reference sequence). The CDR3 is 16 amino acids. V shed 0 bases and J shed 7 bases, with 16 bases lying between them. DNA for the CDR3: TGTGCCACCAGCAGAGATGAGGGGTGGGTCTGGAATGAGCAGTTCTTC. Its translation: CATSRDEGWVWNEQFF.

J is TRBJ1-1 and V is TRBV27; D possibly corresponds to TRBD1 (5 bases). This CDR3 region has 14 residues. Per germline, CDR1 MNHEY and CDR2 SMNVEV (reference sequence). Trimming shortened V by 1 base and J by 1 base, and 7 bases separated the two germline ends. The CDR3 DNA sequence: TGTGCCAGCAGTTTATTAGGGGCGAACACTGAAGCTTTCTTT. It encodes CASSLLGANTEAFF.

By share, this clone ranks as medium-sized. The chain joins TRBV14 to TRBJ1-1; the D gene is possibly TRBD1 (5 bases). The CDR3 covers 16 residues. Germline lookup yields CDR1 SGHDN and CDR2 FVKESK. V shed 0 bases and J shed 0 bases, with 11 bases lying between them. The CDR3 DNA reads as TGTGCCAGCAGCCAAGACAAGGGGAACGTGAACACTGAAGCTTTCTTT. Its protein product is CASSQDKGNVNTEAFF.

This clone was picked up one time. CDR3 residues: CASSPILVGHEQYF. For the CDR3, the DNA is TGTGCCAGCAGTCCTATCTTGGTAGGGCACGAGCAGTACTTC. V gene TRBV6-5 combines with J gene TRBJ2-7; D not resolved. Trimming stripped 5 bases from V and 5 bases from J, with 16 bases between. Germline V CDR1 and CDR2: MNHEY, SVGAGI. CDR3 size: 14 residues.

J is TRBJ2-7 and V is TRBV5-6, with D possibly TRBD2 on 6 matching bases. This CDR3 comprises 15 residues. Germline CDR1 is SGHDT and CDR2 is YYEEEE. V lost 4 bases to trimming and J lost 2 bases, with 16 bases between them. CDR3 DNA: TGTGCCAGCAGCCACACCCGGGACTTTACCTACGAGCAGTACTTC. It translates to CASSHTRDFTYEQYF.

CDR3 residues: CASSPTPRPGNTGELFF. CDR3 sequence (DNA): TGTGCCAGCTCACCAACACCCCGCCCTGGGAACACCGGGGAGCTGTTTTTT. The chain links TRBV18 to TRBJ2-2; D ambiguous. V lost 2 bases, J lost 1 base, and 14 bases lay in between. The CDR3 is 17 residues long. Germline assignment: CDR1 KGHSH and CDR2 LQKENI.

The J gene is TRBJ2-3, the V gene TRBV12-3 or TRBV12-4, with TRBD1 matching 8 bases. CDR3 size: 13 residues. J gave up 7 bases and V 11 bases, and 11 bases lay outside the gene matches. CDR3 DNA: TGTGCCGCTACGCGGCAGGGGGCGTATACGCAGTATTTT. Translating it yields CAATRQGAYTQYF.

This chain connects TRBV28 to TRBJ1-1, with D unresolved. Germline assignment: CDR1 MDHEN and CDR2 SYDVKM. V was trimmed by 5 bases and J by 4 bases, leaving 8 bases between them. This CDR3 contains 12 residues. CDR3 sequence reads: CASSLGSTEAFF. The CDR3 nucleotides are TGTGCCAGCAGTCTGGGGAGCACTGAAGCTTTCTTT.

This clone has just a few counts. The chain combines TRBV5-1 with TRBJ2-4; TRBD1 matches at 7 bases. CDR1 SGHRS and CDR2 YFSETQ come from the germline V gene. V shed 2 bases, J shed 1 base, and the junction held 3 bases outside the gene matches. The CDR3 consists of 15 residues. The CDR3 reads CASSLLGGAKNIQYF. DNA of the CDR3: TGCGCCAGCAGCTTATTAGGGGGCGCCAAAAACATTCAGTACTTC.

The chain recombines TRBV24-1 with TRBJ2-1; 7 bases line up with TRBD1. The trim removed 0 bases at V and 3 bases at J, leaving 10 bases unmatched. This CDR3 contains 18 residues. Germline assignment: CDR1 KGHDR and CDR2 SFDVKD. The CDR3 coding sequence is TGTGCCACCAGTGATTTGGATTCGCAGGGGGTAGACTACAATGAGCAGTTCTTC. It specifies CATSDLDSQGVDYNEQFF.

The chain is built from TRBV30 and TRBJ1-1; 7 nucleotides agree with TRBD1. The CDR3 spans 13 residues. Losses at the gene ends were 0 bases for V and 8 bases for J; bases not matched to a gene: 6. The V gene's germline CDR1 is GTSNPN and CDR2 SVGIG (reference sequence). CDR3 sequence: CAWSVGGWGEAFF. The DNA for the CDR3 is TGTGCCTGGAGTGTAGGGGGCTGGGGAGAAGCTTTCTTT. The complete variable domain, with remaining parts taken from reference TRBV30 and TRBJ1-1, reads SQTIHQWPATLVQPVGSPLSLECTVEGTSNPNLYWYRQAAGRGLQLLFYSVGIGQISSEVPQNLSASRPQDRQFILSSKKLLLSDSGFYLCAWSVGGWGEAFFGQGTRLTVV.

This sequence joins TRBV5-1 and TRBJ1-1; D ambiguous. Per germline, CDR1 SGHRS and CDR2 YFSETQ. CDR3 length: 11 residues. V lost 0 bases and J 7 bases, leaving 4 bases between the germline ends. The DNA for the CDR3 is TGCGCCAGCAGCTTGGGCGGTGAAGCTTTCTTT. This encodes CASSLGGEAFF. The full variable domain, rest sourced from reference TRBV5-1 and TRBJ1-1, is KAGVTQTPRYLIKTRGQQVTLSCSPISGHRSVSWYQQTPGQGLQFLFEYFSETQRNKGNFPGRFSGRQFSNSRSEMNVSTLELGDSALYLCASSLGGEAFFGQGTRLTVV.

V usage is TRBV11-3 and J usage is TRBJ1-1; TRBD1 aligns across 12 bases. The germline V gene has CDR1 SGHNT and CDR2 YENEEA. The CDR3 is 15 residues long. V lost 5 bases to trimming and J lost 4 bases; unmatched junction nucleotides: 5. CDR3 sequence (DNA): TGTGCCAGCAGCCCGGGGACAGGGGGCTTCACTGAAGCTTTCTTT. It specifies CASSPGTGGFTEAFF.

The chain employs TRBV9 and TRBJ2-3; 8 nucleotides line up with TRBD2. Looked up from germline, CDR1 is SGDLS and CDR2 is YYNGEE. J lost 4 bases, V lost 6 bases, and 4 bases had no gene match. The CDR3 runs to 13 residues. The chain's CDR3 is CASTGGAADTQYF. CDR3 in DNA: TGTGCCAGCACCGGGGGGGCCGCAGATACGCAGTATTTT.

The chain links TRBV5-4 to TRBJ2-1; 10 positions match TRBD2. The CDR3 covers 15 residues. The V gene's germline CDR1 is SGHNT and CDR2 YYREEE (reference sequence). V lost 4 bases to trimming and J lost 9 bases; unmatched junction nucleotides: 10. CDR3 bases: TGTGCCAGCAGCACGGGGACTAGCGAAAAGAGTGAGCAGTTCTTC. This encodes CASSTGTSEKSEQFF.

This sequence joins TRBV18 and TRBJ2-7, with D tentatively TRBD1 (6 bases). The CDR3 has 13 residues. CDR1 is KGHSH, CDR2 LQKENI, per germline. The V gene lost 6 bases and the J gene lost 3 bases, with 12 bases spanning the gap. CDR3 region: CASSSTRGYEQYF. The CDR3 coding sequence is TGTGCCAGCTCGTCAACCAGGGGCTACGAGCAGTACTTC.

The V call is TRBV4-3, the J call TRBJ2-7; tentative D call: TRBD2 (5 bases). Germline values: CDR1 LGHNA, CDR2 YSLEER. Trimming took off 4 bases at V and 0 bases at J, with 16 bases between the two ends. This CDR3 is built from 16 residues. The CDR3 region is CASSPAAAGSSYEQYF. As DNA, the CDR3 is TGCGCCAGCAGCCCGGCCGCGGCGGGTAGCTCCTACGAGCAGTACTTC.

The rearrangement links TRBV19 to TRBJ1-1; 9 bases map to TRBD1. The germline gives CDR1 LNHDA, CDR2 SQIVND (reference sequence). V shed 5 bases and J 6 bases; nucleotides not matched to a gene: 10. The CDR3 has 15 amino acids. CDR3 nucleotide sequence: TGTGCCAGTAGTCCCGGGGGGACAGGGAGGGCTGAAGCTTTCTTT. Amino acids: CASSPGGTGRAEAFF.

This clone was recorded only once. Other DNA sequences within the sample encode an identical CDR3. The chain uses TRBV12-3 or TRBV12-4 and TRBJ2-2; no clear D. V was shortened by 6 bases and J by 4 bases, with 9 bases between the two germline ends. The CDR3 consists of 13 residues. The DNA of the CDR3 is TGTGCCAGCAGCAGCAGTGGCACCGGGGAGCTGTTTTTT. It specifies CASSSSGTGELFF.

This chain links TRBV28 with TRBJ2-7, with D possibly matching TRBD2 (6 bases). The CDR3 consists of 13 residues. The germline V and J ends were trimmed by 7 bases and 0 bases, with 10 bases remaining between them. The germline V gene encodes CDR1 MDHEN and CDR2 SYDVKM. The CDR3 sequence: CASTPTSSYEQYF. For the CDR3, the DNA is TGTGCCAGCACACCGACTAGCTCCTACGAGCAGTACTTC.

The V gene is TRBV6-5, the J gene TRBJ2-2; 12 nucleotides align to TRBD2. V lost 7 bases to trimming and J lost 6 bases; unmatched junction nucleotides: 6. The CDR3 runs 15 residues. Germline V CDR1 and CDR2: MNHEY, SVGAGI. CDR3 sequence: CASKRLAGEAGELFF. As DNA, the CDR3 is TGTGCCAGCAAGAGACTAGCGGGGGAAGCCGGGGAGCTGTTTTTT.